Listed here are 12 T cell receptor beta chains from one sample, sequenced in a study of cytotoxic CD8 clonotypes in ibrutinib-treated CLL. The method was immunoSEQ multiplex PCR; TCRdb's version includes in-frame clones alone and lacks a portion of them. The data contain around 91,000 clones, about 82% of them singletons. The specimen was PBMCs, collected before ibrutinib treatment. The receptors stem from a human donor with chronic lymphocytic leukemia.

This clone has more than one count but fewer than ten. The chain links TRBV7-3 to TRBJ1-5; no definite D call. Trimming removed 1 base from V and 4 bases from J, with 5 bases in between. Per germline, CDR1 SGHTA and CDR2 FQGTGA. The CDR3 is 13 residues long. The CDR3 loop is CASSLNANQPQHF. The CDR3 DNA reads TGTGCCAGCAGCTTAAACGCAAATCAGCCCCAGCATTTT.

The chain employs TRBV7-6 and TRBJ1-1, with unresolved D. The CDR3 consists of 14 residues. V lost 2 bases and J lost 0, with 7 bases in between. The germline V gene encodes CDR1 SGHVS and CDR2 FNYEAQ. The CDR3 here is CASSLTGMNTEAFF. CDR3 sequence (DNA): TGTGCCAGCAGCTTAACGGGAATGAACACTGAAGCTTTCTTT.

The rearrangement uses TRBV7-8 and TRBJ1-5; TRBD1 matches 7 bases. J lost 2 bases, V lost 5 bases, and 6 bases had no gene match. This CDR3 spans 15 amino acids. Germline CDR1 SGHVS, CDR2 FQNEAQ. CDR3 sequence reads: CASSLDRVGNQPQHF. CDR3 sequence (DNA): TGTGCCAGCAGCCTAGACAGGGTGGGCAATCAGCCCCAGCATTTT.

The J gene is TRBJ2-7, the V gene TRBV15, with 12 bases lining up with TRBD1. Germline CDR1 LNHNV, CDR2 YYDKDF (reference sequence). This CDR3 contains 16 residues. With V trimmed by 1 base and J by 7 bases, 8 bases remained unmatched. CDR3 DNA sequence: TGTGCCACCAGCAGAGCGCCGGGACAGGGGGCAAGGGAGCAGTACTTC. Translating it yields CATSRAPGQGAREQYF.

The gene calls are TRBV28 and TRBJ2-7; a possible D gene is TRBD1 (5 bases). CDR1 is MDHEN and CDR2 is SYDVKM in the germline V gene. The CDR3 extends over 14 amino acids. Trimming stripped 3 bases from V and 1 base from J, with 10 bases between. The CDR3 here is CASSLPGRSYEQYF. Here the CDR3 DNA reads TGTGCCAGCAGTTTGCCAGGGCGGTCCTACGAGCAGTACTTC.

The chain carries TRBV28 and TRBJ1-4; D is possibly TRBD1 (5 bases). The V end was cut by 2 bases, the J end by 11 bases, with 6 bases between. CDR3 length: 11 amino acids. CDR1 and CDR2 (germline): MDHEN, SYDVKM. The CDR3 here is CASSLEGKLFF. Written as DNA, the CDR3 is TGTGCCAGCAGTTTAGAGGGGAAACTGTTTTTT.

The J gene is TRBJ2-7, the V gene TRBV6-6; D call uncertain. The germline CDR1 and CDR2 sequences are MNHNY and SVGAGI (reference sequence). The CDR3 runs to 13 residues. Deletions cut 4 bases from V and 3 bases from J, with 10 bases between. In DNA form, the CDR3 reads TGTGCCAGCAGTTTCGGCGGAAACTACGAGCAGTACTTC. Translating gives CASSFGGNYEQYF.

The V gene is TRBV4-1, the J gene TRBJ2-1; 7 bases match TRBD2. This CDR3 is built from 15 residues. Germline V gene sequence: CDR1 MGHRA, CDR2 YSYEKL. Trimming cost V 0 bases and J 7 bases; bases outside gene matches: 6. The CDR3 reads CASSQELASANEQFF. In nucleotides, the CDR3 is TGCGCCAGCAGCCAAGAACTAGCGTCAGCTAATGAGCAGTTCTTC.

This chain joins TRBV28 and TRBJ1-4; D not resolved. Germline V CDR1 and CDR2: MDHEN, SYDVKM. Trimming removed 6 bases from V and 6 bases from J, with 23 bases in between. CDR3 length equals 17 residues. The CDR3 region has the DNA TGTGCCAGCAGCCGAGCTTGGGCCACCAGGCTTCATGAAAAACTGTTTTTT. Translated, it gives CASSRAWATRLHEKLFF.

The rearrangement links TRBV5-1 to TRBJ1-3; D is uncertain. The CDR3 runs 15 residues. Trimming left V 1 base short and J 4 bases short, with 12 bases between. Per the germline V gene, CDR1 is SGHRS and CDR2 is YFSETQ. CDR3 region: CASSLSEWSGNTIYF. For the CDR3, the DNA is TGCGCCAGCAGCTTGTCAGAGTGGTCCGGAAACACCATATATTTT.

CDR3 protein: CASSGAVPNEQFF. CDR3 DNA sequence: TGTGCCAGCAGTGGAGCAGTCCCCAATGAGCAGTTCTTC. The chain links TRBV6-1 to TRBJ2-1, with D unresolved. CDR1 and CDR2 (germline): MNHNS, SASEGT. This CDR3 has 13 residues. Trimming removed 4 bases at V and 6 bases at J, with 10 bases between.

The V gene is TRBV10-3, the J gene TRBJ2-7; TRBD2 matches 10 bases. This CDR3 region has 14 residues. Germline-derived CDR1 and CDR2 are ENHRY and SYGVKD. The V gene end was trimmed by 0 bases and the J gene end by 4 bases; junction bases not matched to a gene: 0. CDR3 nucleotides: TGTGCCATCAGTGAGTCGGGACTAGCGTACGAGCAGTACTTC. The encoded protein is CAISESGLAYEQYF.